A selection of T cell receptor beta chains follows, all from one sample in a study of early T cells in non-severe SARS-CoV-2 infection. One entry per CDR3 protein results from TCRdb running MiXCR on the 5' RACE reads. The sample consists of 53,000 or so distinct CDR3 sequences, about 12% of them appearing once. The source material was whole blood, sampled at baseline. These receptors were taken from an adult who was a healthcare worker with PCR-confirmed SARS-CoV-2 infection or an uninfected control (not recorded which). Each CDR3 is given with its conserved first and last residue. A D gene is named only where the DNA matches it firmly. The size field is filled for only some rows; it gives once, few, many or a size class.

J gene,clone size,D gene,V gene,CDR3 protein,CDR3 DNA
TRBJ2-1,-,-,TRBV7-2,CASSLAYNEQFF,TGTGCCAGCAGCTTAGCGTACAATGAGCAGTTCTTC
TRBJ1-1,many,-,TRBV7-2,CASSFLQDTEAFF,TGTGCCAGCAGCTTCCTACAAGACACTGAAGCTTTCTTT
TRBJ1-4,few,-,TRBV27,CASSGETGATNEKLFF,TGTGCCAGCAGTGGGGAAACAGGCGCAACTAATGAAAAACTGTTTTTT
TRBJ1-1,medium-sized,-,TRBV7-2,CASSPTSYTEAFF,TGTGCCAGCAGTCCTACCAGTTACACTGAAGCTTTCTTT
TRBJ2-5,many,-,TRBV12-3/TRBV12-4,CASSAGLSGEETQYF,TGTGCCAGCAGTGCGGGACTCAGCGGTGAGGAGACCCAGTACTTC
TRBJ1-1,few,-,TRBV29-1,CSVVHSMNTEAFF,TGCAGCGTCGTACATAGCATGAACACTGAAGCTTTCTTT
TRBJ1-5,-,-,TRBV12-3/TRBV12-4,CASSLRGKGSNQPQHF,TGTGCCAGCAGTTTAAGGGGGAAGGGAAGCAATCAGCCCCAGCATTTT
TRBJ2-1,few,-,TRBV12-3/TRBV12-4,CASSPPPGLPKSDEQFF,TGTGCCAGCAGTCCACCCCCAGGACTACCCAAGAGTGATGAGCAGTTCTTC
TRBJ2-2,many,TRBD2,TRBV7-3,CASSPLAGLNTGELFF,TGTGCCAGCAGCCCCCTAGCGGGGCTGAACACCGGGGAGCTGTTTTTT
TRBJ1-2,many,-,TRBV15,CATSRDFSANGYTF,TGTGCCACCAGCAGAGATTTTAGTGCGAATGGCTACACCTTC
TRBJ1-1,-,-,TRBV11-2,CASSSSPLMNTEAFF,TGTGCCAGCAGCTCAAGTCCCCTTATGAACACTGAAGCTTTCTTT